This TCR beta chain was observed in a study of blood T cell repertoires in COVID-19. About the research overall: Specimens from acute and convalescent COVID-19 originated in the United States, Italy and Spain.

In the original workflow: Reference gene primer amplification gave estimated nucleated cell counts. Sequencing was performed with immunoSEQ multiplex PCR; in TCRdb, only in-frame clones are kept and a portion is missing. The V and J calls and the clone size are those of that table, but D and trimming were determined from the DNA. The data hold fewer than 350,000 clones, with about 91% observed a single time. This CDR3 has 15 amino acids. The germline gives CDR1 SGHAT, CDR2 FQDESV (reference sequence). V lost 6 bases to trimming and J lost 3 bases, with 16 bases between them. Those who participated ranged in age from roughly 18 to 90 years and resided in 20 to 30 US areas.

The sequenced material came from PBMCs or T cells enriched from blood (not recorded which). The clonotype comes from a woman between 40 and 50 years old who had recovered from COVID-19. This chain uses TRBV11-1 with TRBJ2-3, with D hard to call. CDR3: CASRPKAAYTDTQYF. As DNA, the CDR3 is TGTGCCAGCAGGCCCAAGGCGGCCTATACAGATACGCAGTATTTT.